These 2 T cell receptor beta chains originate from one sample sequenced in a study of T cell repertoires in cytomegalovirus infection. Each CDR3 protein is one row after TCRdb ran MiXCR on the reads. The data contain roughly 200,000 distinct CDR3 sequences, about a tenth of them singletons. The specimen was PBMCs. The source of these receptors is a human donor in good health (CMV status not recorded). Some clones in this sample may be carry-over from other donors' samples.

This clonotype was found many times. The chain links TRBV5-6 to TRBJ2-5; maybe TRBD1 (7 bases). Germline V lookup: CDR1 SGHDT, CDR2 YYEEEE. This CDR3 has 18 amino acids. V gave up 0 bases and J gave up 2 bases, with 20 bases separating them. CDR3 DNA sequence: TGTGCCAGCAGCTTGGGGATGGGTCGGGGGACAGATCAAGAGACCCAGTACTTC. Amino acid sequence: CASSLGMGRGTDQETQYF.

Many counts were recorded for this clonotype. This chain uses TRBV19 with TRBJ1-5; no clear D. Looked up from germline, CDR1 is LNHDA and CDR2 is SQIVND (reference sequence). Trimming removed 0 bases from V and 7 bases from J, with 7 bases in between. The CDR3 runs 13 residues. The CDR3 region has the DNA TGTGCCAGTAGTATAGATCGAAAACAGCCCCAGCATTTT. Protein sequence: CASSIDRKQPQHF.